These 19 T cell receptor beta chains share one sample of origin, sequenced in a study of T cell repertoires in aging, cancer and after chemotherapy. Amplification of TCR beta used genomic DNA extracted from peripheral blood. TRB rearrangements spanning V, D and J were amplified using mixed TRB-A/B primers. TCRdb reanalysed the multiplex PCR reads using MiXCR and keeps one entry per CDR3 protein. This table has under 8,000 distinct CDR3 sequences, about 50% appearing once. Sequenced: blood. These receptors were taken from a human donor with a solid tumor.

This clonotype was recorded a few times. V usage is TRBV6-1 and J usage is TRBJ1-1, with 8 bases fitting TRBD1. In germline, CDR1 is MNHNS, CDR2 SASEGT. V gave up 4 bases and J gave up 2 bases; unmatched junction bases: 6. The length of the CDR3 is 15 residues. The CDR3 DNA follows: TGTGCCAGCAGTGTAACCGGGACAGGAAACACTGAAGCTTTCTTT. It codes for CASSVTGTGNTEAFF.

For the CDR3, the DNA is TGTGCCAGTAGTATAGATCGGCGGGAAAAACTGTTTTTT. It is translated as CASSIDRREKLFF. The V gene is TRBV19, the J gene TRBJ1-4; D is unresolved. This CDR3 spans 13 amino acids. Germline CDR1 and CDR2: LNHDA and SQIVND (reference sequence). V was pared by 0 bases and J by 8 bases, with 7 bases between.

For the CDR3, the DNA is TGCAGTGTTTTCGATGTCGGCACTGAAGCTTTCTTT. This sequence encodes CSVFDVGTEAFF. The rearrangement links TRBV20-1 to TRBJ1-1, with no clear D. The CDR3 consists of 12 residues. Between the trimmed V and J ends, which lost 7 bases and 4 bases, there was a span of 13 bases. The germline V gene encodes CDR1 DFQATT and CDR2 SNEGSKA (reference sequence).

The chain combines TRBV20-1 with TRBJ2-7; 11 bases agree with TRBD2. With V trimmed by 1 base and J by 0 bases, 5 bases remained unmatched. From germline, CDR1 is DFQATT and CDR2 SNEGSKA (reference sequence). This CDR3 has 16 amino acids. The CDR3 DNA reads TGCAGTGCTAGAGCTACCGGGACTAGCGGCTCCTACGAGCAGTACTTC. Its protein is CSARATGTSGSYEQYF.

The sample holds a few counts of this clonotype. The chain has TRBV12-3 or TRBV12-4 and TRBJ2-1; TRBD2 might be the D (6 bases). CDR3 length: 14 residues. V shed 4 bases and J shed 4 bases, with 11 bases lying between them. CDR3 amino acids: CASSSSAPYNEQFF. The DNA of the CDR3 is TGTGCCAGCAGTTCTAGCGCACCATACAATGAGCAGTTCTTC.

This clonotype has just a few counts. Written as DNA, the CDR3 is TGTGCCAGCAGCTCAGCCCCGGACAGGGAGCAGTACTTC. As protein: CASSSAPDREQYF. V gene TRBV13 combines with J gene TRBJ2-7; 7 bases agree with TRBD1. With V trimmed by 4 bases and J by 7 bases, 7 bases remained unmatched. Germline lookup yields CDR1 PRHDT and CDR2 FYEKMQ (reference sequence). CDR3 length: 13 amino acids.

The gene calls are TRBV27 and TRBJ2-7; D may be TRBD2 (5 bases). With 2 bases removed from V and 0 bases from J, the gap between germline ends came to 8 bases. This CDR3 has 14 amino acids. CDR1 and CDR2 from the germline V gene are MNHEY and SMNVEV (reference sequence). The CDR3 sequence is CASSLARGSYEQYF. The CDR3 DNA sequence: TGTGCCAGCAGTTTAGCACGGGGCTCCTACGAGCAGTACTTC.

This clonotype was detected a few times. The CDR3 sequence is CSASNPPTSPLHF. DNA for the CDR3: TGCAGTGCTAGTAATCCCCCCACTTCACCCCTCCACTTT. This chain uses TRBV20-1 with TRBJ1-6; D ambiguous. The germline gives CDR1 DFQATT, CDR2 SNEGSKA (reference sequence). CDR3 length equals 13 residues. V lost 3 bases to trimming and J lost 9 bases, with 12 bases between them.

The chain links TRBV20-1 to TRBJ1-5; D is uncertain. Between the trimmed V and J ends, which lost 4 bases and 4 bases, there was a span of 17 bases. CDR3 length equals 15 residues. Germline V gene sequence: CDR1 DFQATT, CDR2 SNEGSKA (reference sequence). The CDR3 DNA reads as TGCAGTGCTACGGCTGGGCCGGGATCGAATCAGCCCCAGCATTTT. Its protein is CSATAGPGSNQPQHF.

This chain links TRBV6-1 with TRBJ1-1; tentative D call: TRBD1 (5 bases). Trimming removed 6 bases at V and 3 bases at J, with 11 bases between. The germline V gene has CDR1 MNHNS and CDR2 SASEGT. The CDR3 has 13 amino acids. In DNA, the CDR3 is TGTGCCAGCAGCGAAAGGGGATACACTGAAGCTTTCTTT. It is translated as CASSERGYTEAFF.

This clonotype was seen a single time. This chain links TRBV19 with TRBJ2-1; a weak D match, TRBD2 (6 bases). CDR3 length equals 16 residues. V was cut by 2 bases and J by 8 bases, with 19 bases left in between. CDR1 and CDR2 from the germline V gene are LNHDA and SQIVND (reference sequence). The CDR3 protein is CASSIPRLGPLDEQFF. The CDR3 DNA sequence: TGTGCCAGTAGTATACCCAGACTAGGGCCGTTGGATGAGCAGTTCTTC.

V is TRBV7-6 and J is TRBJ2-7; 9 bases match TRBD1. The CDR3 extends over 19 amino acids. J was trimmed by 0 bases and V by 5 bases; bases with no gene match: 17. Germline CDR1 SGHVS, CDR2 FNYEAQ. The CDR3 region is CASSLPGTGNRDNSYEQYF. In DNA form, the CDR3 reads TGTGCCAGCAGCCTTCCCGGGACAGGGAACCGGGACAACTCCTACGAGCAGTACTTC.

CDR3 residues: CASSLKRELFF. CDR3 nucleotides: TGTGCCAGCAGCCTCAAACGGGAGCTGTTTTTT. The rearrangement uses TRBV11-2 and TRBJ2-2; D uncertain. Trimming removed 5 bases at V and 9 bases at J, with 7 bases between. The V gene's germline CDR1 is SGHAT and CDR2 FQNNGV. CDR3 length: 11 amino acids. The full variable domain, with the rest looked up from reference TRBV11-2 and TRBJ2-2, is EAGVAQSPRYKIIEKRQSVAFWCNPISGHATLYWYQQILGQGPKLLIQFQNNGVVDDSQLPKDRFSAERLKGVDSTLKIQPAKLEDSAVYLCASSLKRELFFGEGSRLTVL.

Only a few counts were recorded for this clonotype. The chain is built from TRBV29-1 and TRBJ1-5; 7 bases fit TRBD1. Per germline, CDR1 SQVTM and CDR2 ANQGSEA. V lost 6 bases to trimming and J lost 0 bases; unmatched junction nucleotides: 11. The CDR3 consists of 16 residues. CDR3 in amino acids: CSVVLGQSISNQPQHF. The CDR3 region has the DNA TGCAGCGTGGTCCTGGGACAGTCAATTAGCAATCAGCCCCAGCATTTT. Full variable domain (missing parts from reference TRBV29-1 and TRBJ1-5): SAVISQKPSRDICQRGTSLTIQCQVDSQVTMMFWYRQQPGQSLTLIATANQGSEATYESGFVIDKFPISRPNLTFSTLTVSNMSPEDSSIYLCSVVLGQSISNQPQHFGDGTRLSIL.

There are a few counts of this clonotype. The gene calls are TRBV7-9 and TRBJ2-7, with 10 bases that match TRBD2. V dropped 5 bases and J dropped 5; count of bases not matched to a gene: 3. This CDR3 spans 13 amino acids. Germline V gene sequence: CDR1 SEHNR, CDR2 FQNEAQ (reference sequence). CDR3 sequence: CASSPSGSDEQYF. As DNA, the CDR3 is TGTGCCAGCAGCCCTAGCGGGAGTGACGAGCAGTACTTC.

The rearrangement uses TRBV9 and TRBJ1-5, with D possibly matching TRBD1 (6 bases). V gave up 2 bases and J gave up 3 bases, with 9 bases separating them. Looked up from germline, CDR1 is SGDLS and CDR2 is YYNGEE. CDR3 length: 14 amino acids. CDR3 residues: CASSVRTVNQPQHF. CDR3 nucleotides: TGTGCCAGCAGCGTCCGGACAGTCAATCAGCCCCAGCATTTT.

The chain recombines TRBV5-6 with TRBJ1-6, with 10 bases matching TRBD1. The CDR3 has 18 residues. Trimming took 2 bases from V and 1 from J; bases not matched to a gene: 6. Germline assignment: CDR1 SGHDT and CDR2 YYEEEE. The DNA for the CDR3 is TGTGCCAGCAGCTTACCGGGACAGGGGTGGTCCTATAATTCACCCCTCCACTTT. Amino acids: CASSLPGQGWSYNSPLHF.

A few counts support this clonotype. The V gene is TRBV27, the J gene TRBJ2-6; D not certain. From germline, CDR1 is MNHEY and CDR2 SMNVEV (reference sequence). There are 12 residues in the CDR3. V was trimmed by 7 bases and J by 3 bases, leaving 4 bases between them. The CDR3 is CASNYGANVLTF. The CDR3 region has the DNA TGTGCCAGCAATTATGGGGCCAACGTCCTGACTTTC.

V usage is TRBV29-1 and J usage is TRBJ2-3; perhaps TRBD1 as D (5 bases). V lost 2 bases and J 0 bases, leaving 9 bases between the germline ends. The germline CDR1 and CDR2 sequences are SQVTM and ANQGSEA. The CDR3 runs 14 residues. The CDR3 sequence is CSVERGASTDTQYF. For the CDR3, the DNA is TGCAGCGTTGAAAGGGGCGCAAGCACAGATACGCAGTATTTT.